These T cell receptor beta chains were read from a single sample in a study of T cell changes during pregnancy in multiple sclerosis. TCRdb keeps only in-frame clones here, not all; method: immunoSEQ multiplex PCR. Counted here are about 71,000 clones, around nine tenths occurring once; the ten biggest clones make up roughly 1.2%. The material sequenced was peripheral blood, taken in the third trimester of pregnancy. These receptors all stem from a female donor with multiple sclerosis, enrolled in a pregnancy study. Each CDR3 is given with its conserved first and last residue. Each record gives: V gene, clone size, J gene, D gene, CDR3 protein, CDR3 DNA. The D gene is left open where the match is weak. Clone size is given for some rows only: seen once, a few or many times, or a class if the clone is expanded.

TRBV28	-	TRBJ1-2	-	CASSPIARYGYTF	TGTGCCAGCAGTCCTATCGCTCGCTATGGCTACACCTTC
TRBV6-1	-	TRBJ1-2	-	CASSEGIAGYGYTF	TGTGCCAGCAGTGAGGGCATTGCAGGGTATGGCTACACCTTC
TRBV28	-	TRBJ2-7	-	CASSSQGAGGFEQYF	TGTGCCAGCAGTTCCCAGGGGGCGGGAGGGTTCGAGCAGTACTTC
TRBV5-4	-	TRBJ2-2	TRBD2	CASSSKAGADTGELFF	TGTGCCAGCAGCTCAAAAGCGGGAGCGGACACCGGGGAGCTGTTTTTT
TRBV5-4	-	TRBJ2-2	TRBD1	CASSERSWTGHTGELFF	TGTGCCAGCAGCGAGCGATCATGGACAGGACACACCGGGGAGCTGTTTTTT
TRBV5-1	-	TRBJ2-3	-	CASSLASTDTQYF	TGCGCCAGCAGCTTAGCTAGCACAGATACGCAGTATTTT
TRBV10-3	-	TRBJ2-1	TRBD1	CAISTPTGTHNNEQFF	TGTGCCATCAGTACGCCGACAGGGACCCACAACAATGAGCAGTTCTTC
TRBV29-1	once	TRBJ2-7	TRBD1	CSVATGGPYEQYF	TGCAGCGTAGCAACAGGGGGCCCCTACGAGCAGTACTTC
TRBV28	-	TRBJ2-3	-	CASRPQGRTDTQYF	TGTGCCAGCAGGCCCCAGGGGCGCACAGATACGCAGTATTTT
TRBV5-6	-	TRBJ2-1	-	CASSLDPPQRNEQFF	TGTGCCAGCAGCTTGGACCCTCCTCAGCGAAATGAGCAGTTCTTC
TRBV7-9	-	TRBJ2-3	TRBD2	CASRDTSGRVGDTQYF	TGTGCCAGCAGAGATACTAGCGGGAGGGTGGGAGATACGCAGTATTTT
TRBV7-2	once	TRBJ1-4	-	CASSLLGGGLTNEKLFF	TGTGCCAGCAGCTTATTAGGAGGCGGGTTAACTAATGAAAAACTGTTTTTT
TRBV7-8	-	TRBJ1-5	TRBD1	CASSLLQGDYSNQPQHF	TGTGCCAGCAGCTTGTTACAGGGGGATTATAGCAATCAGCCCCAGCATTTT
TRBV5-1	-	TRBJ1-1	-	CASSLGFRRDNTEAFF	TGCGCCAGCAGCTTGGGTTTTCGTCGGGATAACACTGAAGCTTTCTTT
TRBV19	-	TRBJ1-3	-	CASTNFSPEHGNTIYF	TGTGCCAGTACTAATTTTAGTCCGGAGCATGGAAACACCATATATTTT
TRBV5-1	-	TRBJ2-2	TRBD2	CASSLDVAGAGELFF	TGCGCCAGCAGCTTGGATGTAGCGGGAGCCGGGGAGCTGTTTTTT
TRBV2	-	TRBJ1-2	-	CASSERGSSYGYTF	TGTGCCAGCAGTGAAAGGGGATCAAGCTATGGCTACACCTTC
TRBV7-3	-	TRBJ1-2	TRBD1	CASSLTGTENRYTF	TGTGCCAGCAGTCTAACCGGGACAGAAAACCGCTACACCTTC
TRBV5-4	-	TRBJ2-2	-	CASSPTSGGDTGELFF	TGTGCCAGCAGCCCGACGTCCGGGGGAGATACCGGGGAGCTGTTTTTT
TRBV5-4	-	TRBJ2-3	TRBD1	CASSFRTGRNTDTQYF	TGTGCCAGCAGCTTTCGGACAGGGAGAAACACAGATACGCAGTATTTT
TRBV6-1	-	TRBJ1-2	-	CASRAGGTHGYTF	TGTGCCAGCAGGGCCGGGGGAACCCATGGCTACACCTTC
TRBV6-5	-	TRBJ2-1	TRBD2	CASSRTRNEQFF	TGTGCCAGCAGCCGGACTAGAAATGAGCAGTTCTTC
TRBV2	-	TRBJ2-1	-	CASSGFPGNEQFF	TGTGCCAGCAGCGGGTTCCCGGGGAATGAGCAGTTCTTC
TRBV4-1	once	TRBJ2-1	TRBD2	CASSQEGTMNEQFF	TGCGCCAGCAGCCAAGAAGGGACTATGAATGAGCAGTTCTTC
TRBV5-6	-	TRBJ2-5	-	CASSSWGVQETQYF	TGTGCCAGCAGCTCTTGGGGGGTCCAAGAGACCCAGTACTTC
TRBV4-1	-	TRBJ2-5	-	CASSQVTGVPETQYF	TGCGCCAGCAGCCAAGTAACGGGGGTCCCAGAGACCCAGTACTTC
TRBV10-2	-	TRBJ1-4	-	CASSEPGTFGEKLFF	TGCGCCAGCAGTGAGCCCGGGACATTCGGTGAAAAACTGTTTTTT
TRBV12-5	few	TRBJ1-4	TRBD1	CASGLGQGLSEKLFF	TGTGCTAGTGGTTTGGGACAGGGGTTGAGTGAAAAACTGTTTTTT
TRBV5-1	once	TRBJ2-1	TRBD1	CASRPTGQTYNEQFF	TGCGCCAGCAGGCCGACAGGGCAAACCTACAATGAGCAGTTCTTC
TRBV11-3	-	TRBJ2-2	TRBD2	CASSKGGLAGVITGELFF	TGTGCCAGCAGCAAAGGGGGACTAGCGGGAGTAATCACCGGGGAGCTGTTTTTT
TRBV29-1	few	TRBJ2-1	TRBD1	CSVRDRGWSNEQFF	TGCAGCGTTAGAGACAGGGGATGGAGCAATGAGCAGTTCTTC
TRBV19	-	TRBJ2-5	TRBD2	CASSEKEKGRGIRETQYF	TGTGCCAGTAGTGAAAAAGAAAAGGGGCGGGGGATACGAGAGACCCAGTACTTC
TRBV6-6	-	TRBJ1-4	TRBD1	CASIPRDRTEKLFF	TGTGCCAGCATCCCCCGGGACAGGACTGAAAAACTGTTTTTT
TRBV11-2	once	TRBJ1-4	-	CASSYGGFSVREKLFF	TGTGCCAGCAGCTACGGGGGGTTCTCGGTCCGTGAAAAACTGTTTTTT
TRBV6-5	-	TRBJ2-5	TRBD1	CASSQGTVETQYF	TGTGCCAGCAGCCAAGGGACAGTGGAGACCCAGTACTTC
TRBV9	-	TRBJ2-7	-	CASSVGGDWSYEQYF	TGTGCCAGCAGCGTAGGGGGGGATTGGTCCTACGAGCAGTACTTC
TRBV2	once	TRBJ1-2	-	CASDFFTANYGYTF	TGTGCCAGTGATTTTTTCACAGCAAACTATGGCTACACCTTC
TRBV21-1	-	TRBJ2-2	-	CASSAPRQERGSSNTGELFF	TGTGCCAGCAGCGCGCCCCGACAGGAAAGAGGGTCCTCGAACACCGGGGAGCTGTTTTTT
TRBV5-8	-	TRBJ2-1	TRBD1	CASSLGGQLSNEQFF	TGTGCCAGCAGCTTGGGGGGACAGCTCTCCAATGAGCAGTTCTTC
TRBV14	-	TRBJ1-2	TRBD1	CASSPRTGGEGYTF	TGTGCCAGCAGCCCTCGGACAGGGGGCGAAGGCTACACCTTC
TRBV28	-	TRBJ2-7	-	CASSRRRDEQYF	TGTGCCAGCAGCCGCCGGAGGGACGAGCAGTACTTC
TRBV28	-	TRBJ2-1	-	CATLDGSSYNEQFF	TGTGCCACCCTAGACGGGAGCTCCTACAATGAGCAGTTCTTC
TRBV10-3	once	TRBJ2-1	TRBD1	CAINGQGNNEQFF	TGTGCCATCAATGGACAGGGGAATAATGAGCAGTTCTTC
TRBV5-4	-	TRBJ2-2	TRBD2	CASSPGLAGTGELFF	TGTGCCAGCAGTCCCGGACTAGCGGGCACCGGGGAGCTGTTTTTT
TRBV27	-	TRBJ2-2	TRBD1	CASSFRGRGYTGELFF	TGTGCCAGCAGTTTCAGGGGGCGCGGGTACACCGGGGAGCTGTTTTTT
TRBV7-2	-	TRBJ2-1	-	CASNLERAINEQFF	TGTGCCAGCAACCTTGAGAGGGCCATCAATGAGCAGTTCTTC